Below, 20 T cell receptor beta chains from the same sample are listed, as sequenced in a study of T cell repertoires in cytomegalovirus infection. Each CDR3 protein is one row after TCRdb ran MiXCR on the reads. Of about 400,000 distinct CDR3 sequences in the sample, nearly 35% are singletons; the top ten hold approximately 13%. What these receptors recognize is not known. The source material was cultured PBMCs, sampled from culture after CMV antigen stimulation. All receptors derive from a human donor in good health (CMV status not recorded). Some clones in this sample may be carry-over from other donors' samples.

The chain is built from TRBV20-1 and TRBJ2-1; a weak D match, TRBD2 (6 bases). Germline-derived CDR1 and CDR2 are DFQATT and SNEGSKA (reference sequence). This CDR3 has 16 residues. V was cut by 0 bases and J by 4 bases, with 16 bases left in between. The CDR3 here is CSARDPAGLIYNEQFF. In nucleotides, the CDR3 is TGCAGTGCTAGAGATCCAGCGGGCCTTATATACAATGAGCAGTTCTTC.

The V call is TRBV29-1, the J call TRBJ2-3, with TRBD1 matching 8 bases. Germline loops: CDR1 SQVTM, CDR2 ANQGSEA. The CDR3 contains 14 residues. V trimming: 4 bases; J trimming: 1 base; junction bases outside the gene matches: 4. Here the CDR3 DNA reads TGCAGCGTTGGGGGACAGGCACGCACAGATACGCAGTATTTT. Its translation is CSVGGQARTDTQYF.

The genes are TRBV11-2 and TRBJ2-2; D might be TRBD1 (5 bases). The length of the CDR3 is 15 residues. From germline, CDR1 is SGHAT and CDR2 FQNNGV. V was trimmed by 5 bases and J by 2 bases, leaving 12 bases between them. The CDR3 DNA sequence: TGTGCCAGCAGCCCCCAACAGGTTAACACCGGGGAGCTGTTTTTT. It translates to CASSPQQVNTGELFF.

This clonotype was observed a few times. The germline gene is not matched at one end of the junction; a read error may be the cause. The chain couples TRBV2 to TRBJ1-2; D gene unclear. The CDR3 spans 12 residues. Germline CDR1 reads SNHLY; CDR2 reads FYNNEI. The CDR3 sequence is CASSEGYYGYTF. The DNA for the CDR3 is TGTGCCAGCAGTGAAGGGTACTACGGCTACACCTTC.

This clonotype was counted only a few times. V gene TRBV7-2 combines with J gene TRBJ1-1; perhaps TRBD1 as D (5 bases). Germline CDR1 is SGHTA and CDR2 is FQGNSA. The CDR3 totals 15 residues. V was trimmed by 0 bases and J by 0 bases, leaving 8 bases between them. CDR3 protein: CASSLAGVMNTEAFF. The CDR3 DNA sequence: TGTGCCAGCAGCTTAGCGGGGGTTATGAACACTGAAGCTTTCTTT.

In DNA form, the CDR3 reads TGTGCTAGTGGTCCGTCGAGGGCTGAAGCTTTCTTT. It encodes CASGPSRAEAFF. This chain links TRBV12-5 with TRBJ1-1; D gene ambiguous. Trimming took off 5 bases at V and 6 bases at J, with 10 bases between the two ends. The germline V gene encodes CDR1 LGHNT and CDR2 FRNRAP. The CDR3 totals 12 residues. Full variable domain (missing parts from reference TRBV12-5 and TRBJ1-1): DARVTQTPRHKVTEMGQEVTMRCQPILGHNTVFWYRQTMMQGLELLAYFRNRAPLDDSGMPKDRFSAEMPDATLATLKIQPSEPRDSAVYFCASGPSRAEAFFGQGTRLTVV.

V gene TRBV7-6 combines with J gene TRBJ2-1, with D possibly matching TRBD2 (6 bases). In germline, CDR1 is SGHVS, CDR2 FNYEAQ. Trimming took 5 bases from V and 10 from J, leaving 12 bases between them. The CDR3 sequence is 12 residues long. The CDR3 region is CASSRGTVEQFF. CDR3 nucleotides: TGTGCCAGCAGCCGCGGGACGGTAGAGCAGTTCTTC.

The V call is TRBV19, the J call TRBJ2-3, with 13 bases identical to TRBD2. The CDR3 has 17 amino acids. Germline values: CDR1 LNHDA, CDR2 SQIVND (reference sequence). V was pared by 3 bases and J by 2 bases, with 5 bases of the junction left unmatched. The CDR3 region is CASSIRGLAGNTDTQYF. The CDR3, as DNA: TGTGCCAGTAGTATCAGGGGACTAGCGGGAAACACAGATACGCAGTATTTT.

This rearrangement joins TRBV7-2 to TRBJ1-1; 8 bases align to TRBD1. V lost 4 bases and J lost 1; bases outside the gene matches: 5. The germline V gene has CDR1 SGHTA and CDR2 FQGNSA. The CDR3 is 15 amino acids. The CDR3 DNA is TGTGCCAGCAGCTCCACAGGGGGGCCGAACACTGAAGCTTTCTTT. Translation gives CASSSTGGPNTEAFF.

This clonotype occurred a few times. The chain has TRBV4-2 and TRBJ2-7; 10 bases are a match to TRBD2. The germline V gene has CDR1 LGHNA and CDR2 YNFKEQ. Trimming took 2 bases from V and 3 from J; bases not matched to a gene: 7. The CDR3 has 16 residues. CDR3 loop: CASSQNLAGEYYEQYF. The CDR3 region has the DNA TGTGCCAGCAGCCAAAATCTAGCGGGAGAGTACTACGAGCAGTACTTC.

The table lists this clonotype with a few counts. The chain joins TRBV7-2 to TRBJ2-1; 9 bases fit TRBD2. The junction had 13 bases not matched to a gene; V was cut back by 2 bases and J by 2 bases. Germline V lookup: CDR1 SGHTA, CDR2 FQGNSA. The CDR3 has 19 residues. CDR3 nucleotide sequence: TGTGCCAGCAGCTTATTTGCTAGGGGTAGCGGGAGAACCTACAATGAGCAGTTCTTC. It encodes CASSLFARGSGRTYNEQFF.

This rearrangement joins TRBV7-6 to TRBJ1-1; weak D call: TRBD1 (5 bases). Germline-derived CDR1 and CDR2 are SGHVS and FNYEAQ. CDR3 length equals 15 residues. Trimming cost V 2 bases and J 1 base, with 11 bases left between them. In DNA, the CDR3 is TGTGCCAGCAGCTTAAAGGGGTGGGGGAACACTGAAGCTTTCTTT. This codes for CASSLKGWGNTEAFF.

This clonotype was observed many times. The rearrangement links TRBV6-1 to TRBJ1-2; TRBD1 matches 7 bases. With 7 bases clipped from V and 7 bases from J, the junction kept 21 bases outside the gene matches. The germline gives CDR1 MNHNS, CDR2 SASEGT. This CDR3 spans 17 amino acids. CDR3 region: CASTSRAKTGKSLGYTF. DNA of the CDR3: TGTGCCAGCACTTCACGGGCAAAGACAGGGAAGTCGCTTGGCTACACCTTC.

This clonotype has a single count. The chain couples TRBV10-3 to TRBJ1-2, with 7 bases aligning to TRBD1. The CDR3 runs 14 residues. V was clipped by 10 bases and J by 5 bases; unmatched bases: 13. The germline V gene encodes CDR1 ENHRY and CDR2 SYGVKD. The CDR3 protein is CATSLGTDLYGYTF. The CDR3 DNA sequence: TGTGCCACCAGCCTAGGGACAGACCTATATGGCTACACCTTC.

CDR3 residues: CASTPPDSNGYTF. The CDR3, as DNA: TGCGCCAGCACCCCCCCGGACAGTAATGGCTACACCTTC. The chain joins TRBV5-1 to TRBJ1-2; maybe TRBD1 (6 bases). CDR1 and CDR2 (germline): SGHRS, YFSETQ. This CDR3 has 13 amino acids. The V end was cut by 6 bases, the J end by 6 bases, with 15 bases between.

V and J are TRBV9 and TRBJ1-2, with D perhaps TRBD1 (5 bases). Germline lookup yields CDR1 SGDLS and CDR2 YYNGEE. The CDR3 length is 14 residues. The V end lost 1 base, the J end lost 8 bases, and 15 bases lay between the germline ends. The CDR3 DNA is TGTGCCAGCAGCGTATGGGCCAGTCAGGGAGGCTACACCTTC. Its protein is CASSVWASQGGYTF.

This clonotype was seen more than once but under ten times. The V call is TRBV5-4, the J call TRBJ2-1; D ambiguous. Germline V gene data show CDR1 as SGHNT and CDR2 as YYREEE (reference sequence). Trimming took 1 base from V and 9 from J, leaving 11 bases between them. This CDR3 contains 13 residues. CDR3 residues: CASSLPGPAEQFF. In nucleotides, the CDR3 is TGTGCCAGCAGCTTGCCGGGTCCCGCTGAGCAGTTCTTC.

In its sample, this clonotype was seen many times. This chain links TRBV7-2 with TRBJ2-1, with TRBD1 matching over 9 bases. V lost 6 bases to trimming and J lost 8 bases; unmatched junction nucleotides: 5. Looked up from germline, CDR1 is SGHTA and CDR2 is FQGNSA. The CDR3 loop spans 13 amino acids. CDR3 loop: CASSGTGFDEQFF. The CDR3 DNA reads as TGTGCCAGCAGTGGGACAGGGTTCGATGAGCAGTTCTTC.

This clonotype was detected a few times. The CDR3 region has the DNA TGTGCCAGTAGTATATCGGGACTAGCGCCAAACTCCTACAATGAGCAGTTCTTC. It encodes CASSISGLAPNSYNEQFF. The chain is built from TRBV19 and TRBJ2-1; 10 positions agree with TRBD2. This CDR3 has 18 amino acids. V trimming: 2 bases; J trimming: 0 bases; junction bases outside the gene matches: 7. CDR1 is LNHDA, CDR2 SQIVND, per germline (reference sequence). Full variable domain (missing parts from reference TRBV19 and TRBJ2-1): DGGITQSPKYLFRKEGQNVTLSCEQNLNHDAMYWYRQDPGQGLRLIYYSQIVNDFQKGDIAEGYSVSREKKESFPLTVTSAQKNPTAFYLCASSISGLAPNSYNEQFFGPGTRLTVL.

The chain uses TRBV27 and TRBJ1-1; unclear D gene. The CDR3 totals 15 residues. Trimming left V 3 bases short and J 4 bases short, with 15 bases between. Germline-derived CDR1 and CDR2 are MNHEY and SMNVEV (reference sequence). CDR3 residues: CASSFTPGSSTEAFF. The CDR3 DNA is TGTGCCAGCAGTTTCACGCCCGGGTCCAGCACTGAAGCTTTCTTT.